This entry features one T cell receptor beta chain sequence. The antigen remains undetermined. The sample comes from a study of CD8+CD57+ T cells in acquired aplastic anemia. Whole-study results and caveats: Patients and controls turned out to have roughly 30 CD8+ CDR3 sequences in common.

From germline, CDR1 is SQVTM and CDR2 ANQGSEA. V lost 3 bases to trimming and J lost 7 bases; unmatched junction nucleotides: 3. The CDR3 extends over 11 amino acids. Genomic DNA provided the template from which TCR beta VDJ and CDR3 profiles were obtained. TCRdb re-called the reads through MiXCR, storing one row per CDR3 protein. The sample lists about 160,000 distinct CDR3 sequences; around 40% were seen once. This chain joins TRBV29-1 and TRBJ2-7; 7 bases align to TRBD2. This clonotype was sampled from a human donor in good health. The specimen sequenced was sorted CD4+, CD8+, or CD8+CD57+ T cells (not recorded which) from PBMCs. The CDR3: CSVEGGEEQYF. The CDR3 DNA follows: TGCAGCGTTGAGGGAGGGGAAGAGCAGTACTTC.